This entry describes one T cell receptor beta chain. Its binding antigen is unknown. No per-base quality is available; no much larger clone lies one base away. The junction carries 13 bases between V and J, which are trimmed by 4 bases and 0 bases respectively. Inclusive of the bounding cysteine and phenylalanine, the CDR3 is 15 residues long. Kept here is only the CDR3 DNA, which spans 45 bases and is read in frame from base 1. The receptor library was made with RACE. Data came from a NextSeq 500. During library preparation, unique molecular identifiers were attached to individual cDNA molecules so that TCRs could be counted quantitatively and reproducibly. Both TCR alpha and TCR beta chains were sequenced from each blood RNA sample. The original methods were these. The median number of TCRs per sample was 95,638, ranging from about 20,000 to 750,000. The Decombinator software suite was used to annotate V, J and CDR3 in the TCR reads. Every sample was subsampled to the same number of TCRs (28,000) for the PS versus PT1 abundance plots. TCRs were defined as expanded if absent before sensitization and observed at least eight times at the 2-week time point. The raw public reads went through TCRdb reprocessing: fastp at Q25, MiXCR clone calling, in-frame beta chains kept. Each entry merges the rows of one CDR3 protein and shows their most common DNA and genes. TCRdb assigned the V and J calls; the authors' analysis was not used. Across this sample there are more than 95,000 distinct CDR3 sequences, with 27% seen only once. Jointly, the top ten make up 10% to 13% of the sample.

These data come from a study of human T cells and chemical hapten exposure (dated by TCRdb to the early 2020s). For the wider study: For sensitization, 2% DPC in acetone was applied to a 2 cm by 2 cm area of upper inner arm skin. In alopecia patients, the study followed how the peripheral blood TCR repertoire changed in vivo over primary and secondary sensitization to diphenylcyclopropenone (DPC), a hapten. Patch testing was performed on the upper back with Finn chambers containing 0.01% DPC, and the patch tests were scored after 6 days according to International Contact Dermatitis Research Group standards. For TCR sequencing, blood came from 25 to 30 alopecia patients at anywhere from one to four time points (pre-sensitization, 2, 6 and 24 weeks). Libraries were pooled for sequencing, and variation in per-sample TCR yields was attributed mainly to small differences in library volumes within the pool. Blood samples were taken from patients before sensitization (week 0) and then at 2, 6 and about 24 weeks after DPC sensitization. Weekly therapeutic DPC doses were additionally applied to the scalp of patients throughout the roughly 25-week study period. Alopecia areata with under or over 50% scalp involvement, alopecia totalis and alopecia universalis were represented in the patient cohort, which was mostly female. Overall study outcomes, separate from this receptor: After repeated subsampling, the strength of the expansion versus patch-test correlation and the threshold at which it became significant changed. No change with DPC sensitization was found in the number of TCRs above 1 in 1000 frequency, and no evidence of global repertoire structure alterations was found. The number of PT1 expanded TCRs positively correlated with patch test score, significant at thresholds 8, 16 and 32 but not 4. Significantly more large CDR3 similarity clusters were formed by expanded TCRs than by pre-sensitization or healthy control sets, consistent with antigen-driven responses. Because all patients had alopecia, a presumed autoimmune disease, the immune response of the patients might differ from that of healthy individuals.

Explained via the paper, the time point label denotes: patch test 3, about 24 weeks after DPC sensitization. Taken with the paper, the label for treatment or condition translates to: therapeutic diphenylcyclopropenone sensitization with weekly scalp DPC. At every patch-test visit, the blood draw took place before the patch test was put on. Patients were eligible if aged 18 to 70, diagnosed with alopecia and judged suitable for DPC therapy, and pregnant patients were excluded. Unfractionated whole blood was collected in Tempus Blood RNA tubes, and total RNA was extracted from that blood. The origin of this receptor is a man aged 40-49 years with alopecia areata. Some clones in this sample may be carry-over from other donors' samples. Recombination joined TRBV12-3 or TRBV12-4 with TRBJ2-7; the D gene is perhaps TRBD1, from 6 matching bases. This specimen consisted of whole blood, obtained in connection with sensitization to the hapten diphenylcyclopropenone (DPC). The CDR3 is CASSWTATPSYEQYF. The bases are TGTGCCAGCAGTTGGACAGCCACGCCCTCCTACGAGCAGTACTTC.